The 11 T cell receptor beta chains below were found in one sample sequenced in a study of CD8+CD57+ T cells in acquired aplastic anemia (dated by TCRdb to about 2018). The reads were generated on an Illumina HiSeq 2000. TCR beta VDJ combination and CDR3 sequence profiling used genomic DNA as the template. The public reads were reprocessed in TCRdb via fastp at Q25 and MiXCR, keeping in-frame beta chains. Every entry covers one CDR3 protein and lists the most common genes and DNA from its rows. Here the sample has 86,000 or so distinct CDR3 sequences; more than 40% occur a single time. The ten largest clones represent 66% of the sample. Sequencing was carried out using sorted CD4+, CD8+, or CD8+CD57+ T cells (not recorded which) from PBMCs. Every receptor here comes from a human donor in good health, serving as a control.

The chain has TRBV9 and TRBJ1-1; possibly TRBD1 for D (5 bases). V lost 4 bases, J lost 6 bases, and 13 bases lay in between. This CDR3 comprises 13 residues. Germline CDR1 reads SGDLS; CDR2 reads YYNGEE. The CDR3 here is CASSPHTGPEAFF. The CDR3 DNA reads TGTGCCAGCAGCCCCCACACAGGCCCTGAAGCTTTCTTT. Complete variable domain (other parts from reference TRBV9 and TRBJ1-1): DSGVTQTPKHLITATGQRVTLRCSPRSGDLSVYWYQQSLDQGLQFLIQYYNGEERAKGNILERFSAQQFPDLHSELNLSSLELGDSALYFCASSPHTGPEAFFGQGTRLTVV.

This clonotype was observed at least ten times. The CDR3 DNA sequence: TGCGCCAGCAGCCAAGTACTCGGGGAGCTGTTTTTT. Protein sequence: CASSQVLGELFF. This chain links TRBV4-1 with TRBJ2-2; D gene uncertain. Trimming took off 1 base at V and 7 bases at J, with 4 bases between the two ends. CDR3 length equals 12 residues. The germline gives CDR1 MGHRA, CDR2 YSYEKL.

The chain combines TRBV20-1 with TRBJ1-1; D ambiguous. The CDR3 is 12 residues long. The germline CDR1 and CDR2 sequences are DFQATT and SNEGSKA (reference sequence). The V gene lost 3 bases and the J gene lost 0 bases, with 5 bases spanning the gap. The CDR3 protein is CSASDVNTEAFF. Written as DNA, the CDR3 is TGCAGTGCTAGTGACGTGAACACTGAAGCTTTCTTT.

This chain connects TRBV7-8 to TRBJ1-6, with D maybe TRBD1 (5 bases). CDR3 length equals 17 residues. CDR1 SGHVS and CDR2 FQNEAQ come from the germline V gene. V lost 2 bases to trimming and J lost 11 bases, with 22 bases between them. The CDR3 sequence: CASSLRSAGDLDAPLHF. The CDR3 nucleotides are TGTGCCAGCAGCTTACGGTCAGCGGGGGACCTTGATGCACCCCTCCACTTT.

The chain uses TRBV12-3 or TRBV12-4 and TRBJ2-7; 7 positions agree with TRBD1. The length of the CDR3 is 14 residues. The V gene end was trimmed by 6 bases and the J gene end by 2 bases; junction bases not matched to a gene: 7. The CDR3 region has the DNA TGTGCCAGCAGCAGGTGGACAGGAACCTACGAGCAGTACTTC. This translates into CASSRWTGTYEQYF.

The CDR3 reads CASSLDTGGLETQYF. The CDR3 DNA sequence: TGCGCCAGCAGCTTGGACACCGGGGGTCTAGAGACCCAGTACTTC. This chain joins TRBV5-1 and TRBJ2-5; TRBD2 is a possible D gene (6 bases). Per the germline V gene, CDR1 is SGHRS and CDR2 is YFSETQ. V was trimmed by 0 bases and J by 4 bases, leaving 13 bases between them. The CDR3 covers 15 residues.

J is TRBJ2-7 and V is TRBV7-3, with 14 bases matching TRBD2. Germline CDR1 and CDR2: SGHTA and FQGTGA. CDR3 length equals 18 residues. Trimming removed 1 base from V and 0 bases from J; junction bases left unmatched: 5. The DNA for the CDR3 is TGTGCCAGCAGCTTAAGGACTAGCGGGGGGATTAGCTCCTACGAGCAGTACTTC. Translation gives CASSLRTSGGISSYEQYF.

The J gene is TRBJ1-2, the V gene TRBV25-1; 7 bases are a match to TRBD1. The CDR3 extends over 15 amino acids. J was trimmed by 7 bases and V by 6 bases; bases with no gene match: 14. Germline values: CDR1 MGHDK, CDR2 SYGVNS. The CDR3 DNA reads as TGTGCCAGCAGCGCCGCAGACAGGGCCATCGGTGGCTACACCTTC. Translated, it gives CASSAADRAIGGYTF.

V gene TRBV7-9 combines with J gene TRBJ2-7; 12 nucleotides line up with TRBD2. V dropped 4 bases and J dropped 4; count of bases not matched to a gene: 2. The CDR3 runs 14 residues. CDR1 and CDR2 from the germline V gene are SEHNR and FQNEAQ (reference sequence). The CDR3 DNA follows: TGTGCCAGCAGCTCTACTAGCGGGAGGTACGAGCAGTACTTC. Its translation: CASSSTSGRYEQYF. The full variable domain, in which reference TRBV7-9 and TRBJ2-7 provide the parts outside the CDR3, is DTGVSQNPRHKITKRGQNVTFRCDPISEHNRLYWYRQTLGQGPEFLTYFQNEAQLEKSRLLSDRFSAERPKGSFSTLEIQRTEQGDSAMYLCASSSTSGRYEQYFGPGTRLTVT.

This clonotype was picked up one time. This rearrangement joins TRBV19 to TRBJ1-5; 10 positions agree with TRBD1. CDR1 is LNHDA, CDR2 SQIVND, per germline (reference sequence). V shed 7 bases, J shed 6 bases, and the junction held 9 bases outside the gene matches. The CDR3 has 15 residues. CDR3 sequence reads: CASNFGTGVAQPQHF. The DNA of the CDR3 is TGTGCCAGTAACTTTGGGACAGGGGTGGCTCAGCCCCAGCATTTT.

This clonotype came up many times. This chain joins TRBV25-1 and TRBJ2-3; TRBD1 aligns across 9 bases. The V gene's germline CDR1 is MGHDK and CDR2 SYGVNS. V lost 6 bases and J lost 4; bases outside the gene matches: 8. The CDR3 has 15 amino acids. The CDR3 bases are TGTGCCAGCAGATCCGGACAGGGGTGGGCAGATACGCAGTATTTT. This gives the protein CASRSGQGWADTQYF.